One and the same sample provided the 17 T cell receptor beta chains below, sequenced in a study of T cell repertoires in cytomegalovirus infection. One entry per CDR3 protein results from TCRdb running MiXCR on the reads. The repertoire includes around 630,000 distinct CDR3 sequences, 20% to 30% of them detected once, and roughly 8% sits in the top ten. The sequencing sample was made of CD8+ T cells from PBMCs. All receptors come from a human donor in good health (CMV status not recorded). Some clones in this sample may be carry-over from other donors' samples.

The genes are TRBV28 and TRBJ1-1; possible D gene TRBD1, 6 bases. V was clipped by 6 bases and J by 6 bases, with 17 bases between them. Germline V lookup: CDR1 MDHEN, CDR2 SYDVKM. The CDR3 runs to 14 residues. This CDR3 is CASSRGLSYPEAFF. In DNA form, the CDR3 reads TGTGCCAGCAGCCGGGGGCTTAGCTACCCTGAAGCTTTCTTT.

The chain employs TRBV27 and TRBJ2-7; the D gene is possibly TRBD1 (5 bases). V was shortened by 3 bases and J by 6 bases, with 12 bases between the two germline ends. The germline V gene encodes CDR1 MNHEY and CDR2 SMNVEV (reference sequence). This CDR3 contains 13 residues. The CDR3 DNA is TGTGCCAGCAGTTTGTATGCAGGGCGCGAGCAGTACGTC. This translates into CASSLYAGREQYV.

The table lists this clonotype with many counts. The chain is built from TRBV6-1 and TRBJ1-4; D unresolved. V lost 2 bases to trimming and J lost 4 bases, with 8 bases between them. This CDR3 has 14 residues. Germline values: CDR1 MNHNS, CDR2 SASEGT. The CDR3, as DNA: TGTGCCAGCAGTGAAACACGGATTAATGAAAAACTGTTTTTT. Protein: CASSETRINEKLFF.

This clonotype was counted between two and nine times. The chain uses TRBV14 and TRBJ2-1; D unclear. The germline gives CDR1 SGHDN, CDR2 FVKESK. The CDR3 has 14 residues. V lost 7 bases and J lost 4, with 14 bases in between. This CDR3 is CASTRPGRYNEQFF. The CDR3, as DNA: TGTGCCAGCACTCGACCCGGCAGATACAATGAGCAGTTCTTC. The whole variable domain, filled in from reference TRBV14 and TRBJ2-1, reads EAGVTQFPSHSVIEKGQTVTLRCDPISGHDNLYWYRRVMGKEIKFLLHFVKESKQDESGMPNNRFLAERTGGTYSTLKVQPAELEDSGVYFCASTRPGRYNEQFFGPGTRLTVL.

The chain couples TRBV6-2 or TRBV6-3 to TRBJ1-5; D uncertain. Germline V gene lookup returns CDR1 MNHEY and CDR2 SVGEGT. CDR3 length: 17 amino acids. V was trimmed by 5 bases and J by 1 base, leaving 18 bases between them. The CDR3 DNA follows: TGTGCCAGCAGTCCAGTCTGGGATATCTGGAGCAATCAGCCCCAGCATTTT. It encodes CASSPVWDIWSNQPQHF.

This clonotype was picked up a small number of times. The rearrangement joins TRBV2 to TRBJ1-6; D unclear. The length of the CDR3 is 16 residues. Trimming took off 2 bases at V and 2 bases at J, with 10 bases between the two ends. The germline gives CDR1 SNHLY, CDR2 FYNNEI. In DNA form, the CDR3 reads TGTGCCAGCAGTGAACAAGTTTACACCTATAATTCACCCCTCCACTTT. This sequence encodes CASSEQVYTYNSPLHF.

This clonotype was found once. This chain joins TRBV6-1 and TRBJ2-1; D is undetermined. CDR1 is MNHNS, CDR2 SASEGT, per germline. V was pared by 5 bases and J by 10 bases, with 15 bases between. The CDR3 contains 13 residues. The CDR3 DNA is TGTGCCAGCAGTTACGATGGCCCCGCGGAGCAGTTCTTC. It encodes CASSYDGPAEQFF.

This clonotype appeared a few times. This chain links TRBV25-1 with TRBJ2-4, with 7 bases fitting TRBD1. Germline-derived CDR1 and CDR2 are MGHDK and SYGVNS. V gave up 1 base and J gave up 4 bases; unmatched junction bases: 1. The CDR3 totals 14 residues. The CDR3 sequence: CASSEWDSKNIQYF. The DNA of the CDR3 is TGTGCCAGCAGTGAATGGGACAGTAAAAACATTCAGTACTTC.

The chain combines TRBV12-3 or TRBV12-4 with TRBJ1-5; D is unresolved. This CDR3 is built from 13 residues. Deletions cut 3 bases from V and 4 bases from J, with 7 bases between. The CDR3 sequence: CASSFNTNQPQHF. CDR3 sequence (DNA): TGTGCCAGCAGTTTCAATACGAATCAGCCCCAGCATTTT.

This clonotype was counted many times. The rearrangement links TRBV7-2 to TRBJ2-1; 11 bases agree with TRBD2. The junction had 17 bases not matched to a gene; V was cut back by 5 bases and J by 8 bases. This CDR3 comprises 18 residues. The germline CDR1 and CDR2 sequences are SGHTA and FQGNSA. In nucleotides, the CDR3 is TGTGCCAGCAGCCTGATAGTTTCCGGGCTAGCGGGGGGCGATGAGCAGTTCTTC. It codes for CASSLIVSGLAGGDEQFF.

Comment on this clonotype: With a far larger clone one base away, a read error is the likely cause. The V call is TRBV7-3, the J call TRBJ1-1; D not certain. The V end lost 5 bases, the J end lost 1 base, and 11 bases lay between the germline ends. This CDR3 is 14 amino acids long. Germline assignment: CDR1 SGHTA and CDR2 FQGTGA. CDR3 DNA: TGTGCCAGCAGCCTACATGGTGGGAACACTGAAGCTTTCTTT. This translates into CASSLHGGNTEAFF.

This chain links TRBV28 with TRBJ2-3; perhaps TRBD2 as D (5 bases). CDR3 size: 15 residues. The V gene lost 7 bases and the J gene lost 5 bases, with 19 bases spanning the gap. Germline loops: CDR1 MDHEN, CDR2 SYDVKM. The CDR3 sequence is CASTPLAGPGDTQYF. The CDR3 region has the DNA TGTGCCAGCACCCCCTTGGCGGGCCCGGGAGATACGCAGTATTTT.

V gene TRBV6-2 or TRBV6-3 combines with J gene TRBJ2-3; possible D gene TRBD2, 7 bases. With 2 bases removed from V and 2 bases from J, the gap between germline ends came to 17 bases. The CDR3 has 17 residues. Germline V gene data show CDR1 as MNHEY and CDR2 as SVGEGT. The CDR3 DNA follows: TGTGCCAGCAGTTACGTGGAGGGCGGGGGCCCCACAGATACGCAGTATTTT. Its translation is CASSYVEGGGPTDTQYF.

The rearrangement joins TRBV4-1 to TRBJ2-3; maybe TRBD2 (7 bases). Per germline, CDR1 MGHRA and CDR2 YSYEKL. Trimming stripped 2 bases from V and 3 bases from J, with 15 bases between. The CDR3 has 16 residues. CDR3 residues: CASSQTTGGWTDTQYF. In DNA, the CDR3 is TGCGCCAGCAGCCAAACTACGGGGGGCTGGACAGATACGCAGTATTTT.

The chain has TRBV5-1 and TRBJ2-1; unclear D gene. Between the trimmed V and J ends, which lost 1 base and 5 bases, there was a span of 7 bases. The germline V gene has CDR1 SGHRS and CDR2 YFSETQ. CDR3 length: 13 amino acids. The CDR3 DNA sequence: TGCGCCAGCAGCTTGAGGGCAGACAATGAGCAGTTCTTC. Translated, it gives CASSLRADNEQFF. Based on the CDR3 plus reference TRBV5-1 and TRBJ2-1, the full variable domain is KAGVTQTPRYLIKTRGQQVTLSCSPISGHRSVSWYQQTPGQGLQFLFEYFSETQRNKGNFPGRFSGRQFSNSRSEMNVSTLELGDSALYLCASSLRADNEQFFGPGTRLTVL.

The rearrangement uses TRBV12-3 or TRBV12-4 and TRBJ2-5, with 9 nucleotides matching TRBD2. The CDR3 runs to 15 residues. V was pared by 6 bases and J by 1 base, with 6 bases of the junction left unmatched. CDR3 in DNA: TGTGCCAGCAGACCTGGCGGGGGGGTCCAAGAGACCCAGTACTTC. Protein: CASRPGGGVQETQYF.

V and J are TRBV2 and TRBJ1-2; 11 nucleotides match TRBD1. The germline V gene encodes CDR1 SNHLY and CDR2 FYNNEI. V lost 3 bases to trimming and J lost 5 bases; unmatched junction nucleotides: 5. This CDR3 region has 15 residues. CDR3 protein: CASSDKGQGVYGYTF. CDR3 nucleotide sequence: TGTGCCAGCAGTGATAAGGGACAGGGGGTGTATGGCTACACCTTC.